In this sample, the clone carrying this T cell receptor beta chain turned up a few times. Its antigen is still unknown. The data were taken from a study of STAT5B mutations in CD4+ large granular lymphocyte leukemia. The CDR3 spans 14 residues. V lost 2 bases, J lost 3 bases, and 10 bases lay in between. The V gene's germline CDR1 is SGHNT and CDR2 YYREEE (reference sequence). The study's findings and limits: CD4-sorted patient repertoires seemed more clonal than healthy CD4+ repertoires.

The protocol was immunoSEQ multiplex PCR, while the TCRdb copy is restricted to in-frame clones and leaves out a portion. The sample consists of around 34,000 clones, 65% to 90% of them appearing once. Sequencing was performed on CD4+ T cells from blood buffy coats. The chain combines TRBV5-4 with TRBJ2-3; D gene ambiguous. The receptor was isolated from a human donor in good health. The CDR3 region is CASSFPGPTDTQYF. In nucleotides, the CDR3 is TGTGCCAGCAGCTTCCCGGGTCCTACAGATACGCAGTATTTT.